This T cell receptor (beta chain) was profiled in a study of immune characterization of retroperitoneal liposarcoma. The CDR3 is 15 residues long. The V segment lost 2 bases and the J segment 2 bases; nucleotides outside the gene matches: 4. Germline V gene data show CDR1 as SGHTA and CDR2 as FQGNSA. By its share, this clonotype is large (0.1 to 1%). From the PCR reads, TCRdb called clonotypes with MiXCR, one entry per CDR3 protein. The sample shows 9,500 to 11,000 distinct CDR3 sequences, 25% to 30% of them seen only once. Sequenced material: tumor tissue. The sequence was collected from a male donor with retroperitoneal liposarcoma. This rearrangement joins TRBV7-2 to TRBJ2-3; 7 positions match TRBD1. In DNA, the CDR3 is TGTGCCAGCAGCTTAAGGGGGCAAGCCACAGATACGCAGTATTTT. It translates to CASSLRGQATDTQYF.